This T cell receptor beta chain was identified during a study of cytomegalovirus exposure and HLA in healthy donors. General study results and limits: Near-uniform donor sequencing depth was presumed by presence/absence analyses.

Trimming cost V 0 bases and J 3 bases; bases outside gene matches: 5. In germline, CDR1 is LGHNA, CDR2 YSLEER. The CDR3 loop spans 16 amino acids. Note on this clone: No antigen is known for it.

PCR used 60 Vbeta primers and 13 Jbeta primers. As processed by the authors: Later, an analysis found about 83 million unique TCR beta chains, and 8.5 million to 14 million of these were shared. Generated by immunoSEQ multiplex PCR, the TCRdb table keeps only in-frame clones and is missing some. The D gene and trimming were derived from the DNA, and the V and J assignments and clone size from that table. Its table lists over 100,000 clones. The source of this sequence is a man younger than 45 in good health and CMV-seronegative. The V call is TRBV4-3, the J call TRBJ1-3; TRBD1 matches 7 bases. The sample consisted of PBMCs. The CDR3 reads CASSQDRTGVGNTIYF. In nucleotides, the CDR3 is TGCGCCAGCAGCCAAGATAGAACAGGGGTTGGAAACACCATATATTTT.